This T cell receptor (beta chain) came from a study of cytomegalovirus exposure and HLA in healthy donors. The PCR was carried out with 60 Vbeta primers and 13 Jbeta primers. Methods used by the authors: Later analysis identified tens of millions of unique TCR beta chains, roughly 11 million shared. Sequenced by immunoSEQ multiplex PCR; TCRdb stores in-frame clones only, minus some. V, J and clone size are taken as reported in that table, and D and trimming were inferred from the DNA itself. This sample yields about 61,000 clones, of which about 80% are seen a single time; 45% to 60% belongs to the top ten. Germline V gene lookup returns CDR1 SEHNR and CDR2 FQNEAQ (reference sequence). The CDR3 has 13 amino acids. The germline V and J ends were trimmed by 5 bases and 5 bases, with 12 bases remaining between them.

This clonotype was obtained from a man in his fifties or sixties in good health and CMV-seropositive. The chain uses TRBV7-9 and TRBJ1-1, with D possibly being TRBD1 (5 bases). Sequences were obtained from PBMCs. This chain's CDR3 is CASSLLEGTEAFF. DNA of the CDR3: TGTGCCAGCAGCCTACTGGAGGGGACTGAAGCTTTCTTT.